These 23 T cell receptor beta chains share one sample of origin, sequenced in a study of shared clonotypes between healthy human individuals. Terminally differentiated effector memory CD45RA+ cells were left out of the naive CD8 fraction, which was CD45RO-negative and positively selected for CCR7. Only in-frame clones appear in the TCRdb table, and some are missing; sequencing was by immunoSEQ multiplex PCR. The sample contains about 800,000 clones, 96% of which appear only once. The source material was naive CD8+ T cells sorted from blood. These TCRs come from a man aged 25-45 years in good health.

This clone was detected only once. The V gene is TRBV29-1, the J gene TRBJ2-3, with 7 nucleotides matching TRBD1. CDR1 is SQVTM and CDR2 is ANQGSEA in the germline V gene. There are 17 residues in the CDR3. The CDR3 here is CSGTLGGPARIGDTQYF. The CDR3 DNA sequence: TGCAGTGGAACTCTAGGGGGCCCCGCGCGCATTGGAGATACGCAGTATTTT.

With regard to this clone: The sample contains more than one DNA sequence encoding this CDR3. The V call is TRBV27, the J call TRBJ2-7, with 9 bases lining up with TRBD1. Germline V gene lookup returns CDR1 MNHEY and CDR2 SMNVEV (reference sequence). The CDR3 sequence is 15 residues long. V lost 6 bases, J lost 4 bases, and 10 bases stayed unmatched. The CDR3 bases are TGTGCCAGCAGCTTCACCGGGACAGGGAGTTACGAGCAGTACTTC. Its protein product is CASSFTGTGSYEQYF.

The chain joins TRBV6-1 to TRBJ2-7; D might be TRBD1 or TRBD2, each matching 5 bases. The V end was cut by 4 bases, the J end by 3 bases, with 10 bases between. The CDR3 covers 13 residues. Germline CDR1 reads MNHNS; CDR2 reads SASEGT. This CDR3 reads CASSGDLFYEQYF. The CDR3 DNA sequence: TGTGCCAGCAGTGGGGACCTCTTCTACGAGCAGTACTTC.

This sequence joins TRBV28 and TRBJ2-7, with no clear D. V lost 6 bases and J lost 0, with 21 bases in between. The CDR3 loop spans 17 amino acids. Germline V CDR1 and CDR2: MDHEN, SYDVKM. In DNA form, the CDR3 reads TGTGCCAGCAGCCCCACGGCCCTCGGATACTTCTCCTACGAGCAGTACTTC. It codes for CASSPTALGYFSYEQYF.

CDR3 coding DNA: TGTGCCACCAGCAGAGACGCGGGACTAGCGGGAGCCCTCTCCAATGAGCAGTTCTTC. This gives the protein CATSRDAGLAGALSNEQFF. V and J are TRBV15 and TRBJ2-1; 14 nucleotides agree with TRBD2. The CDR3 covers 19 residues. Germline V CDR1 and CDR2: LNHNV, YYDKDF (reference sequence). V was pared by 0 bases and J by 6 bases, with 10 bases of the junction left unmatched.

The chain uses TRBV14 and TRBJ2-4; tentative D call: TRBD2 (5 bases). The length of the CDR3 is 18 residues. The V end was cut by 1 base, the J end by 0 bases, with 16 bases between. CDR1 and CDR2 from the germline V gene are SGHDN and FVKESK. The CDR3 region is CASSQAIGLTLAKNIQYF. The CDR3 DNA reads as TGTGCCAGCAGCCAAGCAATAGGACTGACTCTAGCCAAAAACATTCAGTACTTC.

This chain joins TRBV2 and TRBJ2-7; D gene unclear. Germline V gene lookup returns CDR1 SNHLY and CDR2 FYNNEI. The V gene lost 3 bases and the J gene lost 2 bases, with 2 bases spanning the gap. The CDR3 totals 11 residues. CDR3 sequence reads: CASSDTYEQYF. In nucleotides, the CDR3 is TGTGCCAGCAGTGACACCTACGAGCAGTACTTC.

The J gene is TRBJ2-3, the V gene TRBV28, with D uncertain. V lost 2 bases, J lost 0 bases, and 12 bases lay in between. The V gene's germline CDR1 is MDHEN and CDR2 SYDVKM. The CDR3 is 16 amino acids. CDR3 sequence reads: CASSLNDFLSTDTQYF. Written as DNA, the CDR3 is TGTGCCAGCAGTTTAAACGACTTCCTTAGCACAGATACGCAGTATTTT.

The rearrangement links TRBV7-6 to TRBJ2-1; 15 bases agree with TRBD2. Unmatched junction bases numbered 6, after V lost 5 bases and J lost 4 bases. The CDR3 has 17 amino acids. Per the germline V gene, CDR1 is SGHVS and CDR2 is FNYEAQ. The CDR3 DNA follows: TGTGCCAGCAGCGACGGACTAGCGGGAGGGCAATACAATGAGCAGTTCTTC. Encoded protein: CASSDGLAGGQYNEQFF.

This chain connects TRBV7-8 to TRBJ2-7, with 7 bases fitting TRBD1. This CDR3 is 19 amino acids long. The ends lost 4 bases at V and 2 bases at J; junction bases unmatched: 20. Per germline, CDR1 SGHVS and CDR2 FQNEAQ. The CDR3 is CASSSRPGRRDRLTYEQYF. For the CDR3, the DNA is TGTGCCAGCAGCTCCCGACCCGGACGCAGGGACAGATTAACCTACGAGCAGTACTTC.

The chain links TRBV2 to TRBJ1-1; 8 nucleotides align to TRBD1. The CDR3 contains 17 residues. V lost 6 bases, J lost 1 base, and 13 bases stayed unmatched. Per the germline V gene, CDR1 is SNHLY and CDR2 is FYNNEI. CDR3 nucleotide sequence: TGTGCCAGCAGCGCGGGACCGACAGGGGATTCGAACACTGAAGCTTTCTTT. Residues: CASSAGPTGDSNTEAFF. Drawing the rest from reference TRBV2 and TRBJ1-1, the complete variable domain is EPEVTQTPSHQVTQMGQEVILRCVPISNHLYFYWYRQILGQKVEFLVSFYNNEISEKSEIFDDQFSVERPDGSNFTLKIRSTKLEDSAMYFCASSAGPTGDSNTEAFFGQGTRLTVV.

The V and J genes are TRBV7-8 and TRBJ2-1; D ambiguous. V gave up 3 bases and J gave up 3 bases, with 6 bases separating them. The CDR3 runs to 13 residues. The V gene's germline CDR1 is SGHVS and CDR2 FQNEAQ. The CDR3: CASSFPSYNEQFF. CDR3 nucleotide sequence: TGTGCCAGCAGCTTTCCGAGCTACAATGAGCAGTTCTTC.

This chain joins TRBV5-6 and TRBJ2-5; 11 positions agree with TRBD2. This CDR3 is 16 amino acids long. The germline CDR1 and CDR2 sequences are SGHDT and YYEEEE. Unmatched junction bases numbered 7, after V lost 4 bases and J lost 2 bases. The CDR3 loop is CASSILAGVGQETQYF. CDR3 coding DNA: TGTGCCAGCAGCATACTAGCGGGAGTTGGGCAAGAGACCCAGTACTTC.

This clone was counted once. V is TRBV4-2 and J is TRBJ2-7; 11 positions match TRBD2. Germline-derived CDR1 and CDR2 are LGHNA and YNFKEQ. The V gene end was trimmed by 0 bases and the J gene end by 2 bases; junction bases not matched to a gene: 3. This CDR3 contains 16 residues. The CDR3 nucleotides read TGTGCCAGCAGCCAAGAACTGGGACTAGCGGCCTACGAGCAGTACTTC. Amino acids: CASSQELGLAAYEQYF.

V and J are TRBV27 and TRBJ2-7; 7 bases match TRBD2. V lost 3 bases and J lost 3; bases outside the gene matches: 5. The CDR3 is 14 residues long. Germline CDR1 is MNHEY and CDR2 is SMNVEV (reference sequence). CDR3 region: CASSLSGMSYEQYF. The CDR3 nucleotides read TGTGCCAGCAGTTTGAGCGGGATGAGCTACGAGCAGTACTTC.

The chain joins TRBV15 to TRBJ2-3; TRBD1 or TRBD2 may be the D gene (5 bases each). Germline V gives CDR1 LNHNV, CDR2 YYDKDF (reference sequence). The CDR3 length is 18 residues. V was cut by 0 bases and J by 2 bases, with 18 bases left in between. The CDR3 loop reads CATSRDEGFHGLTDTQYF. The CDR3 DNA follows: TGTGCCACCAGCAGAGATGAGGGGTTTCACGGACTCACAGATACGCAGTATTTT.

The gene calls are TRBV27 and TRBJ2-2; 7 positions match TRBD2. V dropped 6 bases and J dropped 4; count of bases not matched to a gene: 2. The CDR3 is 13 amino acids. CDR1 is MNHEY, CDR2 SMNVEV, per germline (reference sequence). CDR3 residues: CASSSGGTGELFF. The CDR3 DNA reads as TGTGCCAGCAGCTCGGGGGGCACCGGGGAGCTGTTTTTT.

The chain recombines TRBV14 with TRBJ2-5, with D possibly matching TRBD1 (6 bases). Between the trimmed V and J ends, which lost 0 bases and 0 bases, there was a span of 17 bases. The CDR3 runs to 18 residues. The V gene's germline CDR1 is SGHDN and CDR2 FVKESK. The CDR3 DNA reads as TGTGCCAGCAGCCAAGATATTGGGGGACAAGCGTACCAAGAGACCCAGTACTTC. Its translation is CASSQDIGGQAYQETQYF.

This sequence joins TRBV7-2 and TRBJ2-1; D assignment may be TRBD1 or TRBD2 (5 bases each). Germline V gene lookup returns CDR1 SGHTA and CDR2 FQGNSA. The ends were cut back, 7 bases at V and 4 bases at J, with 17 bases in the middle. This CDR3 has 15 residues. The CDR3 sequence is CASIGVGAPYNEQFF. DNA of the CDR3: TGTGCCAGCATCGGAGTCGGGGCCCCATACAATGAGCAGTTCTTC. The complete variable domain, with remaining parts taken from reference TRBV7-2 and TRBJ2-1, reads GAGVSQSPSNKVTEKGKDVELRCDPISGHTALYWYRQSLGQGLEFLIYFQGNSAPDKSGLPSDRFSAERTGGSVSTLTIQRTQQEDSAVYLCASIGVGAPYNEQFFGPGTRLTVL.

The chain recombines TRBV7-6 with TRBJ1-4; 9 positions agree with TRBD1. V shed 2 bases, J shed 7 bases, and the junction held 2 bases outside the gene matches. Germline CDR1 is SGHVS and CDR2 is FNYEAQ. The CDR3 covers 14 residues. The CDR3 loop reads CASSLRGQGEKLFF. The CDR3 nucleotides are TGTGCCAGCAGCTTAAGGGGACAGGGTGAAAAACTGTTTTTT.

CDR3 protein: CASSAGYNQPQHF. The CDR3 DNA follows: TGTGCCAGCAGTGCAGGGTACAATCAGCCCCAGCATTTT. The rearrangement links TRBV2 to TRBJ1-5; D is possibly TRBD1 (5 bases). Germline lookup yields CDR1 SNHLY and CDR2 FYNNEI. This CDR3 region has 13 residues. The ends were cut back, 4 bases at V and 3 bases at J, with 7 bases in the middle. The whole variable domain, remainder taken from reference TRBV2 and TRBJ1-5, is EPEVTQTPSHQVTQMGQEVILRCVPISNHLYFYWYRQILGQKVEFLVSFYNNEISEKSEIFDDQFSVERPDGSNFTLKIRSTKLEDSAMYFCASSAGYNQPQHFGDGTRLSIL.

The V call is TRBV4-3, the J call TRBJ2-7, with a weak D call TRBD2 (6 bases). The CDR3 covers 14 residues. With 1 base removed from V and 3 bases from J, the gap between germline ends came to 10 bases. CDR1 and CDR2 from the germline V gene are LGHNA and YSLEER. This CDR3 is CASSQVAGGYEQYF. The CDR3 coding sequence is TGCGCCAGCAGCCAAGTTGCCGGGGGCTACGAGCAGTACTTC.

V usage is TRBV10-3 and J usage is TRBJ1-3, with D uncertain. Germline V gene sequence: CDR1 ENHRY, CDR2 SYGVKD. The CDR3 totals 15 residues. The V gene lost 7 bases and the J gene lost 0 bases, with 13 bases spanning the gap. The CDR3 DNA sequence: TGTGCCATCAAAGCAGGTACTCGCTCTGGAAACACCATATATTTT. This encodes CAIKAGTRSGNTIYF.